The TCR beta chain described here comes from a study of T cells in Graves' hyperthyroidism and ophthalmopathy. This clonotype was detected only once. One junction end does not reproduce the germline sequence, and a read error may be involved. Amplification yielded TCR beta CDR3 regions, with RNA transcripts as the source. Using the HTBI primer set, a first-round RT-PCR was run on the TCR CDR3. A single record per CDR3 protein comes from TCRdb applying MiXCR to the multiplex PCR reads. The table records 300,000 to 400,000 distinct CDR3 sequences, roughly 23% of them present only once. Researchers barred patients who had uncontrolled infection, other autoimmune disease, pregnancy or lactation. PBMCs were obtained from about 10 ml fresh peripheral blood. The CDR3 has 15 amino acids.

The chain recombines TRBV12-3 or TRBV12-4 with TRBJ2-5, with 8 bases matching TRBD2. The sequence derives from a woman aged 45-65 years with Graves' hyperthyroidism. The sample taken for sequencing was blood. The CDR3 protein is CAGSPTRGRLQTQYF. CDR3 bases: TGTGCCGGCAGTCCAACTCGCGGGAGGTTGCAGACCCAGTACTTC.